This T cell receptor beta chain was identified in a study of CD8+ T cells in alopecia areata. V lost 0 bases and J lost 9; bases outside the gene matches: 6. Germline values: CDR1 SGHRS, CDR2 YFSETQ. This CDR3 has 14 residues. This clone was seen a handful of times. Its antigen is not known. Broader study findings: Sequenced scalp T cells also include alphabeta T cells resident in normal skin.

RNA was extracted and reverse transcribed into cDNA as the sequencing template. Generated by immunoSEQ multiplex PCR, the TCRdb table keeps only in-frame clones and is missing some. The repertoire holds 200,000 or so clones, with about three fifths as singletons. This TCR came from a human donor with alopecia areata. Sequenced here: CD4+ T cells sorted from blood, sampled at week 0. The chain couples TRBV5-1 to TRBJ2-5; 9 bases match TRBD1. The CDR3 region is CASSLEDRGLAQYF. The CDR3 region has the DNA TGCGCCAGCAGCTTGGAGGACAGGGGTTTAGCCCAGTACTTC.